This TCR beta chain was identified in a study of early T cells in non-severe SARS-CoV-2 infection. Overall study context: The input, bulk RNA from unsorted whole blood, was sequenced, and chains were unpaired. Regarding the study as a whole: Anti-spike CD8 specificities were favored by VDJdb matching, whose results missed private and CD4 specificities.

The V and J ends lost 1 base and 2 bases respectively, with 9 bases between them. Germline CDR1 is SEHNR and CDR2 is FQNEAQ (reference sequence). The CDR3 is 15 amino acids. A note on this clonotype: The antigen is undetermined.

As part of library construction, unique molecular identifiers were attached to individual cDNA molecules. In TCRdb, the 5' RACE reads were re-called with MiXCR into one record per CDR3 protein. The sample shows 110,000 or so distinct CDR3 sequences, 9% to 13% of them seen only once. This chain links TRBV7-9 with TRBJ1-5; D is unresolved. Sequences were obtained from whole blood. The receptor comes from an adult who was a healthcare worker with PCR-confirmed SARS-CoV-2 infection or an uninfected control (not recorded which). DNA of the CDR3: TGTGCCAGCAGCTTAGGGAATGGCGGCAATCAGCCCCAGCATTTT. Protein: CASSLGNGGNQPQHF.